A selection of T cell receptor beta chains follows, all from one sample in a study of blood T cell repertoires in COVID-19. Clones were read by immunoSEQ multiplex PCR, and TCRdb kept only the in-frame ones, dropping some. The top ten clones hold approximately 12% of a sample with fewer than 300,000 clones, roughly 87% of them seen once. The sequenced sample consisted of peripheral blood. The receptors originated from a human donor in a cohort sampled during active COVID-19. Both conserved end residues are part of each CDR3. The order of the fields is V gene, J gene, D gene, CDR3 protein, CDR3 DNA. A D gene is named only where the DNA matches it firmly.

V gene: TRBV18
J gene: TRBJ1-1
D gene: .
CDR3 protein: CASSPPPQGNTEAFF
CDR3 DNA: TGTGCCAGCTCACCACCTCCCCAGGGGAACACTGAAGCTTTCTTT

V gene: TRBV6-6
J gene: TRBJ2-1
D gene: TRBD2
CDR3 protein: CASRGGAGGPYNEQFF
CDR3 DNA: TGTGCCAGCAGGGGAGGGGCGGGAGGCCCCTACAATGAGCAGTTCTTC

V gene: TRBV24-1
J gene: TRBJ1-4
D gene: TRBD1
CDR3 protein: CAPSGQGPSVKELFF
CDR3 DNA: TGTGCCCCGTCCGGACAGGGCCCTTCGGTGAAAGAACTGTTTTTT

V gene: TRBV21-1
J gene: TRBJ1-5
D gene: .
CDR3 protein: CASTARGNQPQHF
CDR3 DNA: TGTGCCAGCACCGCACGGGGGAATCAGCCCCAGCATTTT

V gene: TRBV2
J gene: TRBJ1-4
D gene: .
CDR3 protein: CASSGETGEKLFF
CDR3 DNA: TGTGCCAGCAGTGGGGAGACCGGAGAAAAACTGTTTTTT

V gene: TRBV27
J gene: TRBJ1-4
D gene: TRBD1
CDR3 protein: CARPETGAEKLFF
CDR3 DNA: TGTGCCAGGCCAGAAACAGGGGCTGAAAAACTGTTTTTT

V gene: TRBV5-1
J gene: TRBJ2-6
D gene: TRBD1
CDR3 protein: CASSMDRGASGANVLTF
CDR3 DNA: TGCGCCAGCAGCATGGACAGGGGGGCCTCTGGGGCCAACGTCCTGACTTTC

V gene: TRBV28
J gene: TRBJ1-2
D gene: .
CDR3 protein: CASSQITGYYGYTF
CDR3 DNA: TGTGCCAGCAGTCAGATTACAGGGTACTATGGCTACACCTTC

V gene: TRBV24-1
J gene: TRBJ2-5
D gene: .
CDR3 protein: CATSAGAGSRQETQYF
CDR3 DNA: TGTGCCACCAGTGCCGGTGCGGGGTCGAGGCAAGAGACCCAGTACTTC

V gene: TRBV6-5
J gene: TRBJ2-7
D gene: TRBD2
CDR3 protein: CATSIGGIYEQYF
CDR3 DNA: TGTGCCACCTCCATCGGGGGGATCTACGAGCAGTACTTC

V gene: TRBV4-3
J gene: TRBJ1-2
D gene: .
CDR3 protein: CASSQRGGYGYTF
CDR3 DNA: TGCGCCAGCAGCCAAAGGGGAGGCTATGGCTACACCTTC

V gene: TRBV7-2
J gene: TRBJ2-5
D gene: .
CDR3 protein: CASSFSERPWETQYF
CDR3 DNA: TGTGCCAGCAGCTTTAGCGAACGACCGTGGGAGACCCAGTACTTC

V gene: TRBV28
J gene: TRBJ2-2
D gene: .
CDR3 protein: CASPDRNTGELFF
CDR3 DNA: TGTGCCAGTCCAGACAGGAACACCGGGGAGCTGTTTTTT